Included here is one T cell receptor beta chain sequence, with context. What it binds is unknown. Relying on iRepertoire HTBI primers and Arm-PCR of CDR3 regions, the team built TCR beta libraries. One entry per CDR3 protein, called by TCRdb with MiXCR from the multiplex PCR reads. The sample shows under 350,000 distinct CDR3 sequences, 20% to 25% of them seen only once. Regarding time point: persistent/refractory GD, antithyroid drugs over 5 years with positive TRAb. Scientists built the TCR library using RNA that was extracted from PBMCs. These data are taken from a study of regulatory T cells in long-lasting Graves disease. Study-level results: TRBV28, TRBJ1-2 and TRBJ2-5 were segments that persistent disease favored. The TCR repertoire of persistent Graves' patients was less diverse than that of newly diagnosed ones. Tissue studied was limited to peripheral blood, excluding thyroid tissue.

Germline trimming cut 4 bases from V and 0 bases from J; bases unmatched to any gene: 7. CDR1 is SGHRS, CDR2 YFSETQ, per germline. The CDR3 has 15 amino acids. Sequences were derived from peripheral blood mononuclear cells (PBMCs), sampled when the disease was refractory, from a patient treated with antithyroid drugs. The receptor comes from a female donor with Graves disease. J is TRBJ2-7 and V is TRBV5-1; 7 bases match TRBD1. The CDR3 loop is CASSPTQGFSYEQYF. The CDR3 coding sequence is TGCGCCAGCAGCCCCACACAGGGGTTCTCCTACGAGCAGTACTTC.